This passage covers 20 T cell receptor beta chains from one sample sequenced in a study of shared clonotypes between healthy human individuals. Using immunoSEQ multiplex PCR, the repertoire was profiled, and TCRdb retains in-frame clones only, with some absent. The profile shows about 1 million clones, about 70% of them singletons. Sequencing used memory CD4+ T cells sorted from blood. Documented subset: CD45RA-negative fraction. Receptors originate from a young man in good health.

In its sample, this clone was seen a few times. The V gene is TRBV30, the J gene TRBJ2-5, with 8 bases fitting TRBD2. V trimming: 1 base; J trimming: 1 base; junction bases outside the gene matches: 5. Germline values: CDR1 GTSNPN, CDR2 SVGIG (reference sequence). This CDR3 spans 15 amino acids. The CDR3 here is CAWSDPSGPQETQYF. In DNA form, the CDR3 reads TGTGCCTGGAGTGACCCTAGCGGGCCCCAAGAGACCCAGTACTTC.

The CDR3 spells CASSGGTPSGADTQYF. The DNA of the CDR3 is TGTGCCAGCAGCGGAGGGACGCCCTCAGGGGCAGATACGCAGTATTTT. The rearrangement links TRBV9 to TRBJ2-3; maybe TRBD1 (6 bases). Trimming removed 3 bases at V and 4 bases at J, with 18 bases between. Germline assignment: CDR1 SGDLS and CDR2 YYNGEE. The CDR3 is made up of 16 amino acids.

The chain's CDR3 is CASSLVSGGEKLFF. Here the CDR3 DNA reads TGCGCCAGCAGCTTGGTGTCAGGGGGGGAAAAACTGTTTTTT. The chain has TRBV5-1 and TRBJ1-4; 7 nucleotides align to TRBD1. CDR3 length: 14 residues. The V and J ends lost 0 bases and 8 bases, in that order; junction bases with no gene match: 4. The germline CDR1 and CDR2 sequences are SGHRS and YFSETQ.

The chain couples TRBV18 to TRBJ2-5; 7 bases match TRBD1. Germline V gene lookup returns CDR1 KGHSH and CDR2 LQKENI. This CDR3 spans 15 amino acids. J lost 5 bases, V lost 1 base, and 7 bases had no gene match. CDR3 sequence: CASSPRGLTGETQYF. The DNA of the CDR3 is TGTGCCAGCTCACCACGAGGGTTGACAGGGGAGACCCAGTACTTC.

This clone occurred a few times. Other DNA sequences within the sample encode an identical CDR3. The rearrangement links TRBV7-9 to TRBJ1-2; possible D gene TRBD1, 5 bases. CDR1 and CDR2 (germline): SEHNR, FQNEAQ (reference sequence). This CDR3 region has 13 residues. Trimming stripped 3 bases from V and 0 bases from J, with 5 bases between. The CDR3, as DNA: TGTGCCAGCAGCTTGACAGCTAACTATGGCTACACCTTC. It yields the protein CASSLTANYGYTF.

This rearrangement joins TRBV7-9 to TRBJ1-1; D is undetermined. Germline loops: CDR1 SEHNR, CDR2 FQNEAQ (reference sequence). V gave up 0 bases and J gave up 6 bases, with 8 bases separating them. CDR3 length equals 13 residues. This CDR3 is CASSLAGRSEAFF. The CDR3 bases are TGTGCCAGCAGCTTAGCAGGGCGCTCTGAAGCTTTCTTT. Supplemented by reference TRBV7-9 and TRBJ1-1, the full variable domain reads DTGVSQNPRHKITKRGQNVTFRCDPISEHNRLYWYRQTLGQGPEFLTYFQNEAQLEKSRLLSDRFSAERPKGSFSTLEIQRTEQGDSAMYLCASSLAGRSEAFFGQGTRLTVV.

The table lists this clone with many counts. J is TRBJ1-1 and V is TRBV9, with no clear D. Trimming took off 3 bases at V and 11 bases at J, with 17 bases between the two ends. Germline V lookup: CDR1 SGDLS, CDR2 YYNGEE. This CDR3 spans 13 amino acids. CDR3: CASSGIPGVGAFF. The DNA of the CDR3 is TGTGCCAGCAGCGGCATCCCGGGTGTTGGGGCTTTCTTT.

V is TRBV28 and J is TRBJ1-6; 7 positions agree with TRBD1. V lost 6 bases, J lost 6 bases, and 8 bases stayed unmatched. This CDR3 has 15 amino acids. Germline lookup yields CDR1 MDHEN and CDR2 SYDVKM. DNA for the CDR3: TGTGCCAGCAGCCCCACTGGACAGGTTAATTCACCCCTCCACTTT. Translating it yields CASSPTGQVNSPLHF.

CDR3 region: CAWDPGTGGYEQYF. The CDR3 coding sequence is TGTGCCTGGGACCCCGGGACAGGGGGCTACGAGCAGTACTTC. The chain recombines TRBV30 with TRBJ2-5; the match to TRBD1 covers 11 bases. Gene TRBJ2-7 matches the end of the DNA better, so the J call may be wrong. The CDR3 has 14 residues. The germline CDR1 and CDR2 sequences are GTSNPN and SVGIG (reference sequence).

About this clone itself: The sample holds other DNA sequences that translate to the same CDR3. The V and J genes are TRBV11-3 and TRBJ2-1; no clear D. The ends were cut back, 1 base at V and 6 bases at J, with 10 bases in the middle. Germline loops: CDR1 SGHNT, CDR2 YENEEA. The CDR3 consists of 14 residues. CDR3 protein: CASSLGLVGNEQFF. The DNA of the CDR3 is TGTGCCAGCAGCTTAGGGCTAGTAGGCAATGAGCAGTTCTTC.

The V call is TRBV6-6, the J call TRBJ2-2; no definite D call. V lost 6 bases, J lost 5 bases, and 10 bases lay in between. The CDR3 consists of 13 residues. Per the germline V gene, CDR1 is MNHNY and CDR2 is SVGAGI (reference sequence). CDR3 bases: TGTGCCAGCAGCAAAAGGGTAACCGGGGAGCTGTTTTTT. This codes for CASSKRVTGELFF.

The rearrangement links TRBV28 to TRBJ2-7; D call uncertain. Between the trimmed V and J ends, which lost 7 bases and 9 bases, there was a span of 19 bases. The CDR3 consists of 13 residues. CDR1 MDHEN and CDR2 SYDVKM come from the germline V gene. CDR3 nucleotide sequence: TGTGCCAGCACCCTCCTGAACAGTCCCCGGCAGTACTTC. Translation gives CASTLLNSPRQYF.

The rearrangement links TRBV6-5 to TRBJ1-6; 8 bases align to TRBD1. CDR3 length: 15 amino acids. Trimming removed 5 bases from V and 3 bases from J; junction bases left unmatched: 3. Germline V gives CDR1 MNHEY, CDR2 SVGAGI. The CDR3, as DNA: TGTGCCAGCAGTACGACAGGGGACTATAATTCACCCCTCCACTTT. Its translation is CASSTTGDYNSPLHF.

The chain links TRBV5-4 to TRBJ1-4, with 12 bases fitting TRBD1. J gave up 2 bases and V 4 bases, and 6 bases lay outside the gene matches. Germline V CDR1 and CDR2: SGHNT, YYREEE (reference sequence). The CDR3 is 17 amino acids. The CDR3 DNA reads TGTGCCAGCAGCCGCCGGGACAGGGGGCGGACTAATGAAAAACTGTTTTTT. This sequence encodes CASSRRDRGRTNEKLFF.

This rearrangement joins TRBV15 to TRBJ2-3, with 8 bases lining up with TRBD2. J lost 9 bases, V lost 5 bases, and 7 bases had no gene match. In germline, CDR1 is LNHNV, CDR2 YYDKDF (reference sequence). The CDR3 is 13 amino acids. In DNA form, the CDR3 reads TGTGCCACCAGCTTGCGCGGGGGGACAACGCAGTATTTT. Protein: CATSLRGGTTQYF.

This chain uses TRBV9 with TRBJ2-7; D gene uncertain. Between the trimmed V and J ends, which lost 2 bases and 3 bases, there was a span of 9 bases. This CDR3 contains 13 residues. The V gene's germline CDR1 is SGDLS and CDR2 YYNGEE. The CDR3 DNA reads as TGTGCCAGCAGCGTTTCCCCGTACTACGAGCAGTACTTC. This translates into CASSVSPYYEQYF.

The rearrangement joins TRBV7-8 to TRBJ2-2, with D possibly matching TRBD1 (7 bases). Per the germline V gene, CDR1 is SGHVS and CDR2 is FQNEAQ. The CDR3 is made up of 16 amino acids. The V gene lost 6 bases and the J gene lost 4 bases, with 18 bases spanning the gap. The CDR3 spells CASRFTGDSGTGELFF. The DNA of the CDR3 is TGTGCCAGCAGGTTTACAGGGGACTCTGGCACCGGGGAGCTGTTTTTT.

With regard to this clone: The junction does not match germline at one end; this may be a read error. The chain recombines TRBV5-5 with TRBJ1-1; 9 nucleotides line up with TRBD1. The CDR3 covers 14 residues. Germline loops: CDR1 SGHKS, CDR2 YYEKEE (reference sequence). CDR3 sequence (DNA): TGTGCCAGCAGCTTGGTAGTGGGACAGGGAGGGGGATACTTT. Protein sequence: CASSLVVGQGGGYF.

This clone has just one count. This chain uses TRBV20-1 with TRBJ2-1, with 11 bases lining up with TRBD1. The CDR3 spans 11 residues. V shed 6 bases and J 8 bases; nucleotides not matched to a gene: 0. The germline V gene encodes CDR1 DFQATT and CDR2 SNEGSKA (reference sequence). CDR3 protein: CSAGQGDEQFF. As DNA, the CDR3 is TGCAGTGCGGGACAGGGGGATGAGCAGTTCTTC.

The chain is built from TRBV2 and TRBJ1-5; TRBD1 might be the D (5 bases). The CDR3 runs to 14 residues. CDR1 is SNHLY and CDR2 is FYNNEI in the germline V gene. The V gene lost 3 bases and the J gene lost 7 bases, with 13 bases spanning the gap. CDR3 protein: CASSEGRGIQPQHF. The CDR3 DNA is TGTGCCAGCAGTGAGGGGCGTGGGATCCAGCCCCAGCATTTT.